This is a list of T cell receptor beta chains from one sample in a study of blood T cells in healthy people across ages. TCRdb itself ran the 5' RACE reads through MiXCR, one entry per CDR3 protein. The data contain about 1.5 million distinct CDR3 sequences, less than 45% of them seen just once; the ten biggest clones take up around 4%. The source material was blood. The receptors here all came from a woman aged 18-30 years in good health. Each CDR3 is given with its conserved first and last residue. The D gene is left open where the match is weak. Clone size is stated in some rows and not others, as once, few, many or a class when expanded.

>TRBJ1-2|NA|NA|TRBV27|14
CASRRAIVSSGYTF
TGTGCCAGCAGGAGGGCTATAGTCTCTTCGGGCTACACCTTC
>TRBJ1-1|NA|NA|TRBV4-3|14
CASSQGTADTEAFF
TGCGCCAGCAGCCAAGGGACAGCCGACACTGAAGCTTTCTTT
>TRBJ2-5|NA|NA|TRBV12-3/TRBV12-4|15
CASSPGTDREETQYF
TGTGCCAGCAGTCCAGGGACGGACCGTGAAGAGACCCAGTACTTC
>TRBJ2-3|few|NA|TRBV20-1|16
CSARALDRTSTDTQYF
TGCAGTGCTAGGGCCTTGGACAGAACTAGCACAGATACGCAGTATTTT
>TRBJ2-2|NA|NA|TRBV5-1|17
CASSRTAGSEKTGELFF
TGCGCCAGCAGCCGGACGGCTGGGTCTGAAAAGACCGGGGAGCTGTTTTTT
>TRBJ1-2|NA|TRBD1|TRBV29-1|18
CSVVGRGRGTAYNYGYTF
TGCAGCGTCGTCGGGAGGGGTCGCGGGACAGCTTATAACTATGGCTACACCTTC
>TRBJ2-1|NA|NA|TRBV10-3|17
CAISGSNSFLGYNEQFF
TGTGCCATCAGTGGGTCCAACAGCTTCCTCGGGTACAATGAGCAGTTCTTC
>TRBJ2-5|NA|TRBD1|TRBV14|15
CASSQAGTGKETQYF
TGTGCCAGCAGCCAAGCCGGGACAGGGAAAGAGACCCAGTACTTC
>TRBJ1-5|many|NA|TRBV3-1|15
CASSQVVGSDQPQHF
TGTGCCAGCAGCCAAGTGGTAGGTTCCGATCAGCCCCAGCATTTT
>TRBJ1-1|many|NA|TRBV7-2|13
CASSLERGTEAFF
TGTGCCAGCAGCTTAGAGAGGGGCACTGAAGCTTTCTTT
>TRBJ2-5|NA|TRBD2|TRBV20-1|15
CSARDLAGGPHEQYF
TGCAGTGCTAGAGATCTGGCGGGAGGGCCCCATGAGCAGTACTTC
>TRBJ2-2|NA|NA|TRBV9|16
CASSVGAGRFTGELFF
TGTGCCAGCAGCGTAGGGGCAGGGAGGTTCACCGGGGAGCTGTTTTTT
>TRBJ2-7|many|TRBD1|TRBV4-3|15
CASSHLGQGLYEQYF
TGCGCCAGCAGCCACCTCGGACAGGGTTTGTACGAGCAGTACTTC
>TRBJ2-7|NA|TRBD2|TRBV6-1|13
CVLFLAGAYEQYF
TGTGTCCTTTTCCTAGCGGGAGCCTACGAGCAGTACTTC
>TRBJ1-2|NA|NA|TRBV5-5|14
CASSLGGVRYGYTF
TGTGCCAGCAGCTTGGGTGGGGTCCGGTATGGCTACACCTTC
>TRBJ1-1|NA|TRBD1|TRBV20-1|13
CSATGTGNTEAFF
TGCAGTGCCACAGGGACAGGGAACACTGAAGCTTTCTTT
>TRBJ2-7|NA|TRBD2|TRBV7-2|15
CASSPGGIGTDEQYF
TGTGCCAGCAGCCCGGGAGGGATAGGGACTGACGAGCAGTACTTC
>TRBJ2-1|few|NA|TRBV20-1|14
CSALLKHTSLGQFF
TGCAGTGCGCTCCTCAAACATACTAGCCTCGGGCAGTTCTTC
>TRBJ2-2|few|TRBD1|TRBV4-3|14
CASSQHRGGGELFF
TGCGCCAGCAGCCAACACAGGGGTGGCGGGGAGCTGTTTTTT
>TRBJ1-1|NA|NA|TRBV5-6|14
CASSLASANTEAFF
TGTGCCAGCAGCTTGGCCTCGGCAAACACTGAAGCTTTCTTT
>TRBJ2-3|few|NA|TRBV20-1|13
CSARTTGTDTQYF
TGCAGTGCTAGAACCACAGGCACAGATACGCAGTATTTT
>TRBJ1-2|NA|TRBD1|TRBV6-6|15
CASSPTRGGNYGYTF
TGTGCCAGCAGCCCCACCAGGGGGGGTAACTATGGCTACACCTTC
>TRBJ2-7|few|NA|TRBV20-1|17
CSARGRGGTTIYNEQYF
TGCAGTGCTAGGGGTAGGGGGGGGACTACTATCTACAATGAGCAGTACTTC
>TRBJ1-6|few|NA|TRBV18|16
CASSISGTTYNSPLHF
TGTGCCAGCTCAATATCCGGGACAACCTATAATTCACCCCTCCACTTT
>TRBJ2-7|few|NA|TRBV4-1|14
CASSQGPGVGEQYF
TGCGCCAGCAGCCAAGGCCCAGGGGTGGGCGAGCAGTACTTC
>TRBJ1-6|NA|NA|TRBV28|15
CASSPRGGINSPLHF
TGTGCCAGCAGTCCTCGGGGAGGCATCAATTCACCCCTCCACTTT
>TRBJ2-7|few|TRBD1|TRBV27|16
CASSSSPGQGSYEQYF
TGTGCCAGCAGTTCCTCCCCGGGACAGGGTTCCTACGAGCAGTACTTC
>TRBJ2-7|NA|NA|TRBV3-1|15
CASSQDLGQEYEQYF
TGTGCCAGCAGCCAAGATCTGGGACAAGAATACGAGCAGTACTTC
>TRBJ2-1|NA|NA|TRBV7-2|16
CASSFRGATYYNEQFF
TGTGCCAGCAGCTTCCGGGGGGCAACCTACTACAATGAGCAGTTCTTC
>TRBJ2-1|once|TRBD2|TRBV5-1|13
CASWGASGMEQFF
TGCGCCAGCTGGGGGGCTAGCGGGATGGAGCAGTTCTTC
>TRBJ2-3|few|TRBD2|TRBV13|18
CASSLGLGRGATRDTQYF
TGTGCCAGCAGCTTAGGCCTTGGGCGGGGGGCTACGCGAGATACGCAGTATTTT